This T cell receptor beta chain was sequenced for a study of control samples from healthy donors and cancer patients. Repertoires were generated with immunoSEQ multiplex PCR, while TCRdb's copy carries only in-frame clones and drops some. The table has 90,000 to 150,000 clones, just over 90% seen once. This CDR3 has 16 residues. Trimming shortened V by 6 bases and J by 2 bases, and 18 bases separated the two germline ends. CDR1 is MGHDK, CDR2 SYGVNS, per germline. This sequence originates from a woman in her late teens or twenties in good health. The V call is TRBV25-1, the J call TRBJ2-3; perhaps TRBD1 as D (5 bases). Sample: blood. The CDR3: CASSHNRLDTTDTQYF. Here the CDR3 DNA reads TGTGCCAGCAGCCACAACAGGTTGGACACCACAGATACGCAGTATTTT.